Shown below are 4 T cell receptor beta chains from a single sample sequenced in a study of blood T cell repertoires in COVID-19. This table comes from immunoSEQ multiplex PCR, and its TCRdb copy is limited to in-frame clones, with some not included. The repertoire has about 120,000 clones, 79% of them found once; the top ten carry almost 4%. Sequencing input: peripheral blood. The receptors were sampled from a woman older than 75 with acute or convalescent COVID-19.

This clone was recorded only once. The chain links TRBV5-1 to TRBJ2-2, with a tentative D call TRBD1 (5 bases). V lost 0 bases and J 5 bases, leaving 11 bases between the germline ends. CDR3 length: 15 residues. Per germline, CDR1 SGHRS and CDR2 YFSETQ. CDR3: CASSLGGAGTGELFF. The DNA of the CDR3 is TGCGCCAGCAGCTTGGGGGGCGCAGGGACCGGGGAGCTGTTTTTT.

V gene TRBV23-1 combines with J gene TRBJ1-4, with 9 bases fitting TRBD1. TRBV23-1 is an open reading frame whose function is uncertain. Losses at the gene ends were 2 bases for V and 0 bases for J; bases not matched to a gene: 16. The CDR3 length is 21 residues. The CDR3 DNA follows: TGCGCCAGCAGTCAACCCCTTGTACAGGGGGCGTGGGGGGCAACTAATGAAAAACTGTTTTTT. Its protein is CASSQPLVQGAWGATNEKLFF.

The J gene is TRBJ2-1, the V gene TRBV5-8, with D possibly TRBD1 on 6 matching bases. Deletions cut 6 bases from V and 14 bases from J, with 18 bases between. The germline gives CDR1 SGHTS, CDR2 YDEGEE. The CDR3 runs 12 residues. CDR3 amino acids: CASTPRQAGEFF. The CDR3 nucleotides are TGTGCCAGCACTCCCAGACAGGCCGGGGAGTTCTTC. Looking up the rest from reference TRBV5-8 and TRBJ2-1 gives the full variable domain: EAGVTQSPTHLIKTRGQQATLRCSPISGHTSVYWYQQALGLGLQFLLWYDEGEERNRGNFPPRFSGRQFPNYSSELNVNALELEDSALYLCASTPRQAGEFFGPGTRLTVL.

The chain recombines TRBV11-2 with TRBJ2-7; weak D call: TRBD1 (6 bases). CDR1 is SGHAT, CDR2 FQNNGV, per germline. The CDR3 length is 15 residues. The V gene lost 1 base and the J gene lost 1 base, with 11 bases spanning the gap. The CDR3 coding sequence is TGTGCCAGCAGCTTAGGCAGGGGCGGATCCTACGAGCAGTACTTC. Protein sequence: CASSLGRGGSYEQYF.